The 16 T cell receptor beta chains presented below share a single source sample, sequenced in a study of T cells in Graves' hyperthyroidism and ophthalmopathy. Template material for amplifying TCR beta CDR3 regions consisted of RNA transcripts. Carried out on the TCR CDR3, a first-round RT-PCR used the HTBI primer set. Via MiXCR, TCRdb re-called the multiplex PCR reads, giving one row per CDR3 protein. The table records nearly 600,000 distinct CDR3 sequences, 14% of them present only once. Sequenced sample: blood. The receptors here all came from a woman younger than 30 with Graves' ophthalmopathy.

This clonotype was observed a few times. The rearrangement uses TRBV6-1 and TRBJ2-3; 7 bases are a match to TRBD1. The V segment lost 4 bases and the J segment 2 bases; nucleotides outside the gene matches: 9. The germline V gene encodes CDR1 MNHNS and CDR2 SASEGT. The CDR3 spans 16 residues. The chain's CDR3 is CASSGQGAPNTDTQYF. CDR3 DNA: TGTGCCAGCAGTGGACAGGGTGCTCCGAACACAGATACGCAGTATTTT.

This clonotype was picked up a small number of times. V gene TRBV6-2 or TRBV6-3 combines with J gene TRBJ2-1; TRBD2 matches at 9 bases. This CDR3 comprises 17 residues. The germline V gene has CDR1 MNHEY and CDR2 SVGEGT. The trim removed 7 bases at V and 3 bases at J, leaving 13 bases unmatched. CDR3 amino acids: CASTPRFTSGFYNEQFF. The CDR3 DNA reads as TGTGCCAGCACCCCCCGTTTTACTAGCGGGTTCTACAATGAGCAGTTCTTC.

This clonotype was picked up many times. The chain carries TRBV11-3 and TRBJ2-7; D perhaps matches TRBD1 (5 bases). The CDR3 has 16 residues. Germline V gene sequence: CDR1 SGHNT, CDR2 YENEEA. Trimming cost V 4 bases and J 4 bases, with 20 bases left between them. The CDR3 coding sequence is TGTGCCAGCAGCTATAAAGGGCAGGGTTCCATATACGAGCAGTACTTC. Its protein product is CASSYKGQGSIYEQYF.

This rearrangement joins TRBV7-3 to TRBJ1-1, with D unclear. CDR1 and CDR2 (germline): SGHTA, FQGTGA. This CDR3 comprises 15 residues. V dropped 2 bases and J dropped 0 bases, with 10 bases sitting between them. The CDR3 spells CASSLRGKMNTEAFF. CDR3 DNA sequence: TGTGCCAGCAGCTTACGCGGGAAAATGAACACTGAAGCTTTCTTT.

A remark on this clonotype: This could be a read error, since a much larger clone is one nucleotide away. CDR3 nucleotide sequence: TGTGCCAGCAGTTACTCGGCAGAAGCTAACTATGGCTGCACCTTC. This encodes CASSYSAEANYGCTF. V usage is TRBV6-2 or TRBV6-3 and J usage is TRBJ1-2; D unclear. Germline lookup yields CDR1 MNHEY and CDR2 SVGEGT. The CDR3 is made up of 15 amino acids.

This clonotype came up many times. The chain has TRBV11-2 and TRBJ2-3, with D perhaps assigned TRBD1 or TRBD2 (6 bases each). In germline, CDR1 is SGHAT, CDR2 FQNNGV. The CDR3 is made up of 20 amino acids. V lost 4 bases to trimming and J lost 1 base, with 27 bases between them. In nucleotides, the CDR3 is TGTGCCAGCAGCTACCCACAGGGTAGGAATGCGGGATTGGGCACAGATACGCAGTATTTT. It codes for CASSYPQGRNAGLGTDTQYF.

The CDR3 sequence is CASSYTSKNIQYF. CDR3 nucleotides: TGTGCCAGCAGTTACACTAGCAAAAACATTCAGTACTTC. V usage is TRBV6-2 or TRBV6-3 and J usage is TRBJ2-4, with D perhaps TRBD2 (5 bases). Germline CDR1 reads MNHEY; CDR2 reads SVGEGT. The CDR3 extends over 13 amino acids. Trimming took off 2 bases at V and 3 bases at J, with 5 bases between the two ends.

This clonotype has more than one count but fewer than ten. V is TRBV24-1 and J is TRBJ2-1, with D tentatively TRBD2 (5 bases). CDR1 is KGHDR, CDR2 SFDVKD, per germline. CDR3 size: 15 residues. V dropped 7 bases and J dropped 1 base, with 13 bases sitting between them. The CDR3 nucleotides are TGTGCCACCAGGGGCCGCGAGCGGTCCTACAATGAGCAGTTCTTC. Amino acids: CATRGRERSYNEQFF.

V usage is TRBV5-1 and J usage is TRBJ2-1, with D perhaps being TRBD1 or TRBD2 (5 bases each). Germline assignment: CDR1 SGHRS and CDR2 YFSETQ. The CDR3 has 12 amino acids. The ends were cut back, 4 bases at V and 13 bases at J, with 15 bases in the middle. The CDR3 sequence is CASSPLGGEQFF. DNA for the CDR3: TGCGCCAGCAGCCCCCTTGGGGGAGAACAGTTCTTC. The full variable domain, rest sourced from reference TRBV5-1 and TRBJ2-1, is KAGVTQTPRYLIKTRGQQVTLSCSPISGHRSVSWYQQTPGQGLQFLFEYFSETQRNKGNFPGRFSGRQFSNSRSEMNVSTLELGDSALYLCASSPLGGEQFFGPGTRLTVL.

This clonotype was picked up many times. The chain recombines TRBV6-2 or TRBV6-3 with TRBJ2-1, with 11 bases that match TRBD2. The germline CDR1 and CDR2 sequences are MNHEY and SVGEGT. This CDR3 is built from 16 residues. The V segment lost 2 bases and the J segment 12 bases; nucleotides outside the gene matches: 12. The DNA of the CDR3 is TGTGCCAGCAGTTACCCTGGACTAGCGGGTAATCAGGTGCAGTTCTTC. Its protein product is CASSYPGLAGNQVQFF.

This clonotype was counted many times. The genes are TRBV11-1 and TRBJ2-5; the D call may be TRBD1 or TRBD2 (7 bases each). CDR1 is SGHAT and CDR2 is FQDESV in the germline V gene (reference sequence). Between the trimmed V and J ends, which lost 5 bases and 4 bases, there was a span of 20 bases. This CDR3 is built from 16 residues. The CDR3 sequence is CASSPRDRLASETQYF. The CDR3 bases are TGTGCCAGCAGCCCCAGGGACAGACTAGCTTCAGAGACCCAGTACTTC. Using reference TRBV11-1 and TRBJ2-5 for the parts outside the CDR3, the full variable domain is EAEVAQSPRYKITEKSQAVAFWCDPISGHATLYWYRQILGQGPELLVQFQDESVVDDSQLPKDRFSAERLKGVDSTLKIQPAELGDSAMYLCASSPRDRLASETQYFGPGTRLLVL.

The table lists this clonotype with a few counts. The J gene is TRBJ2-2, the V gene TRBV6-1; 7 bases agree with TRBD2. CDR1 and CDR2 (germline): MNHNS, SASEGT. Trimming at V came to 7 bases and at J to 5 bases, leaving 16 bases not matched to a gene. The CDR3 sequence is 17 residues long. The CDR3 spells CASTPQSGAGRTGELFF. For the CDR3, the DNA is TGTGCCAGCACCCCTCAAAGCGGGGCAGGGAGGACCGGGGAGCTGTTTTTT.

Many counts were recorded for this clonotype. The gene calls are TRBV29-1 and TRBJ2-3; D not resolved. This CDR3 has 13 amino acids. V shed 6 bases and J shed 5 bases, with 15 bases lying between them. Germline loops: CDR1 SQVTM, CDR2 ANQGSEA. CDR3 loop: CSVALSPGDTQYF. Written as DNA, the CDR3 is TGCAGCGTCGCTCTGTCCCCAGGAGATACGCAGTATTTT.

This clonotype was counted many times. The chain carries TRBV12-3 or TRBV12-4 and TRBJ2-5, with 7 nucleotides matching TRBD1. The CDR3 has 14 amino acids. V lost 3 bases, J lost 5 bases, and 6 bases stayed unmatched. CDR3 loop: CASSFGTGAETQYF. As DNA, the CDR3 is TGTGCCAGCAGTTTCGGAACAGGGGCGGAGACCCAGTACTTC.

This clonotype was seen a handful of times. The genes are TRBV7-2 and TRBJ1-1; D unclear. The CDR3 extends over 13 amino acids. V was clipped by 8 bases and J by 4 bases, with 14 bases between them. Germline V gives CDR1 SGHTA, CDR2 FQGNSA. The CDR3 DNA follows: TGTGCCAGCGGTGGATGGTCGGGCACTGAAGCTTTCTTT. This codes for CASGGWSGTEAFF.

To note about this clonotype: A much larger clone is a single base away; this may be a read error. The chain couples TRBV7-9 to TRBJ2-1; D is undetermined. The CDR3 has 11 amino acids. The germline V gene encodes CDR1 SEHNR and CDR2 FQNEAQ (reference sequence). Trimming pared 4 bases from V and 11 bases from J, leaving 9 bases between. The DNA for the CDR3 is TGTGCCAGCAGCTCCGCGCCCCAGCAGTTCTTC. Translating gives CASSSAPQQFF.